Sequencing of this T cell receptor beta chain was carried out in a study of T cells in Graves' hyperthyroidism and ophthalmopathy (dated by TCRdb to 2018 to 2020). At the level of the whole study: Peripheral blood samples were taken at initial diagnosis, before any treatment was given. Following sampling, methimazole starting at 30 mg daily was given to hyperthyroidism patients, and high-dose intravenous methylprednisolone was given to ophthalmopathy patients. An independent validation cohort of about 19 hyperthyroidism patients and about 15 patients who later progressed to ophthalmopathy tested prospective prediction of ophthalmopathy. For training and testing, the roughly 100 patients in the discovery cohort were randomly divided in a 7:3 ratio. TCR V-J signatures able to tell the groups apart were searched for in a discovery cohort of 95 or so patients, of whom 43 had Graves' ophthalmopathy and some 60 had stable Graves' hyperthyroidism. In addition, the study compared T-cell repertoires in thyroid tissue and in blood from about 6 Graves' hyperthyroidism patients. According to the paper, TCR Vbeta CDR3 sequencing was carried out on 135 peripheral blood samples, which came from over 40 ophthalmopathy, 70 to 80 hyperthyroidism and roughly 17 progressor patients.

What the authors observed across the whole study: Most expanded thyroid clonotypes (frequency above 0.001) were also found in blood, which suggests that blood repertoires may mirror thyroid immune responses. No statistical method was used to set the sample size in advance, and investigators knew the group allocation. During validation, the model predicted progression to ophthalmopathy a median of approximately 7 months ahead of onset, with more than 60% sensitivity and roughly 75% specificity. A model built on a 13 V-J signature distinguished ophthalmopathy from stable hyperthyroidism, reaching over 85% sensitivity and under 84% specificity in cross-validation and 80%/75% in testing.

Graves' hyperthyroidism was defined as stable when no progression to ophthalmopathy occurred over 18 months of follow-up. Hyperthyroidism patients were newly diagnosed, had a disease duration of under 2 months, and were aged 18 to 65 years. Exclusion was applied to patients with uncontrolled infections, other autoimmune diseases, pregnancy or lactation. Clinical symptoms, serum thyroxine and TRAb, thyroid ultrasound, and orbital computed tomography formed the basis for the diagnoses. PBMCs were isolated from approximately 10 ml of fresh peripheral blood by Ficoll-Paque density gradient centrifugation. Total RNA was extracted using Trizol reagent, and RNA quality was assessed on an Agilent 2100 Bioanalyzer. At least ten counts were recorded for this clonotype. Its antigen target is currently unknown. Base qualities are missing; no much larger clone stands one base away. The junction carries 19 bases between V and J, which are trimmed by 5 bases and 8 bases respectively. From its cysteine to its phenylalanine, the CDR3 spans 15 amino acids. Only CDR3 DNA is held: 45 bases, read in frame from base 1. According to the germline V gene (reference sequence), CDR1 reads MNHEY and CDR2 reads SMNVEV.

TCR beta CDR3 regions were amplified from RNA transcripts. A first-round RT-PCR of the TCR CDR3 used the HTBI primer set with the Qiagen OneStep RT-PCR kit. A second multiplex PCR round built the libraries, followed by size selection and purification. Libraries were sequenced paired-end with 100 bp reads on an Illumina HiSeq2000. Per the source publication's procedure: Raw data were processed with SOAPnuke, discarding reads with adapters, uncalled bases, mean Phred below 15, or no exact constant-primer or identifier match. COPE v1.2.5 was used to merge the high-quality paired reads, and each unique nucleotide sequence was defined as a clonotype. MiTCR v1.1 was used to align clonotypes to the IMGT TRBV, TRBD and TRBJ reference segments. Only V-J combinations with frequency above 0.0001, covering 99.2% of repertoires, were analysed. The TCS score was defined as the ratio of F50 (clonal expansion) to E x V (chaos), calculated using BLOSUM62-based TCRdist between CDR3 peptides within each V-J. Welch's t-statistics and random forest reduced approximately 520 V-J features to some 14, which were used in a naive Bayes classifier (R e1071). TCRdb trimmed the raw reads at Q25, called clones with MiXCR and kept productive beta chains. Rows with a matching CDR3 protein are joined into one entry that keeps the most common DNA and genes. The V and J calls were not made by the authors but by TCRdb's processing. The sample records fewer than 700,000 distinct CDR3 sequences, roughly 16% of which are singletons. The ten largest clones capture 3.8% of the sample.

The receptor was isolated from a young woman with Graves' hyperthyroidism. Specimen: blood. The chain is made from TRBV27 and TRBJ2-1, and TRBD2 may be the D gene, going by 6 matching bases. The CDR3 here reads CASSGGTTRLYEQFF. At the DNA level, the sequence is TGTGCCAGCAGTGGGGGGACGACGCGGCTTTATGAGCAGTTCTTC.